This TCR beta chain is from a study of T cells after posttransplantation cyclophosphamide. Findings of the study overall: Later blood repertoires were often dominated by clones from the donor CD8+ memory compartment. Recipient CMV seropositivity and CMV reactivation strongly tracked TRB clonality. Blood and skin or GI T cell repertoires showed limited TRB overlap.

Germline loops: CDR1 SGHRS, CDR2 YFSETQ. CDR3 length: 15 residues. J was trimmed by 7 bases and V by 0 bases; bases with no gene match: 4. Note on this clone: Its antigen is as yet unknown.

The naive gate required viable CD3+CD4+ or CD3+CD8+ cells with CCR7+CD45RA+CD45RO-CD95-CD27+CD28+ phenotype. This table comes from immunoSEQ multiplex PCR, and its TCRdb copy is limited to in-frame clones, with some not included. The sample records 15,000 to 20,000 clones, 94% being singletons. The sequence was collected from a woman in her fifties or sixties in good health and a related stem cell transplant donor. J is TRBJ1-6 and V is TRBV5-1; TRBD1 matches at 7 bases. Material: naive CD4+ T cells sorted from blood. The CDR3 region is CASSLGGQPNSPLHF. Here the CDR3 DNA reads TGCGCCAGCAGCTTGGGGGGACAGCCCAATTCACCCCTCCACTTT.